This T cell receptor beta chain appears in the sequencing data of a study of tumor and adjacent non-tumor tissue in lung cancer. Turning to the study itself: Patients comprised over 9 adenocarcinoma, 2 squamous cell carcinoma and 1 small cell lung cancer. The patients, 10 men and 4 to 6 women, were about 31 to 76 with stage I to III disease. Study observations and caveats: Significantly higher TCR diversity was found in tumor than normal lung. Tumor repertoires had a smaller top 100 clone share than normal lung.

The library came from three nested PCR rounds adapted from ARM-PCR protocols. TCRdb reprocessed the multiplex PCR reads via MiXCR and lists one record per CDR3 protein. The sample shows about 79,000 distinct CDR3 sequences, roughly two thirds of them seen only once. Trimming removed 11 bases from V and 2 bases from J, with 32 bases in between. The CDR3 runs to 19 residues. The germline gives CDR1 SGHNT, CDR2 YENEEA. This sample's RNA came from whole unsorted tissue. Points on this clonotype: Its target is unknown.

The sequence was collected from a woman in her thirties or forties with non-small cell lung cancer. The chain employs TRBV11-3 and TRBJ2-3; D gene unclear. Sequenced: lung tumor tissue. The CDR3 nucleotides are TGTGCCTGCAACTTGGGTTCTCCTTGGGCTCCAAGGTCCACAGATACGCAGTATTTT. Protein product: CACNLGSPWAPRSTDTQYF.